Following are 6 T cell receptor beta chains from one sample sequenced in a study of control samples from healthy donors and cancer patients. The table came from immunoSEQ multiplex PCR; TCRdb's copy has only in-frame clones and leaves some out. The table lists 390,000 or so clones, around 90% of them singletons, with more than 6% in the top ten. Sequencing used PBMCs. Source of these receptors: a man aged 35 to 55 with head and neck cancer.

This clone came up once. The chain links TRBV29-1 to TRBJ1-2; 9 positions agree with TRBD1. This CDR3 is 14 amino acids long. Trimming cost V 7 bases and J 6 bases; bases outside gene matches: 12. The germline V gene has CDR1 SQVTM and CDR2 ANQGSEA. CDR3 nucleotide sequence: TGCAGCGCCCTCCCAGGGACAGGGCTCGATGGCTACACCTTC. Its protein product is CSALPGTGLDGYTF.

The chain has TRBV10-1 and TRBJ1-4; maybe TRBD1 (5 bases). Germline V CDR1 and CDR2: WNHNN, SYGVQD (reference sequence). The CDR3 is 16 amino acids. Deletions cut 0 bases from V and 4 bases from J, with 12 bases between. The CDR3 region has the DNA TGCGCCAGCAGTGAGTCGGGGACGGGGGTTAATGAAAAACTGTTTTTT. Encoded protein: CASSESGTGVNEKLFF.

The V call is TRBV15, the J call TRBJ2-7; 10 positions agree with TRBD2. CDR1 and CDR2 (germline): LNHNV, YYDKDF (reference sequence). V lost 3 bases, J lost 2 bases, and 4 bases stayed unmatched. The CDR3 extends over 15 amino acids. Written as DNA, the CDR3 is TGTGCCACCAGCAGTATTGGACTAGCGGCCTACGAGCAGTACTTC. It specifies CATSSIGLAAYEQYF.

CDR3 region: CASRQRPTYEQYF. The CDR3 bases are TGTGCCAGTAGACAGCGCCCTACCTACGAGCAGTACTTC. The chain has TRBV11-2 and TRBJ2-7; perhaps TRBD1 as D (5 bases). Trimming removed 9 bases from V and 2 bases from J, with 14 bases in between. This CDR3 is built from 13 residues. The germline CDR1 and CDR2 sequences are SGHAT and FQNNGV.

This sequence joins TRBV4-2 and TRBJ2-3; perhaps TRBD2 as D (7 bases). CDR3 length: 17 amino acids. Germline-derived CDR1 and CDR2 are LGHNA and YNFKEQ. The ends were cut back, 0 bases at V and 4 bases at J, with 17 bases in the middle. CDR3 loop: CASSQERTGGKPDTQYF. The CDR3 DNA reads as TGTGCCAGCAGCCAAGAACGAACGGGGGGCAAACCAGATACGCAGTATTTT.

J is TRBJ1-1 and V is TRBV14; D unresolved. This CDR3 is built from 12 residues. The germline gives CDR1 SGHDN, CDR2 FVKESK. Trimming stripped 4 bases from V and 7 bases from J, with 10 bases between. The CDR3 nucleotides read TGTGCCAGCAGCCGAGAAAGCGGTGAAGCTTTCTTT. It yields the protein CASSRESGEAFF. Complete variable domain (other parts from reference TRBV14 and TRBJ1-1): EAGVTQFPSHSVIEKGQTVTLRCDPISGHDNLYWYRRVMGKEIKFLLHFVKESKQDESGMPNNRFLAERTGGTYSTLKVQPAELEDSGVYFCASSRESGEAFFGQGTRLTVV.